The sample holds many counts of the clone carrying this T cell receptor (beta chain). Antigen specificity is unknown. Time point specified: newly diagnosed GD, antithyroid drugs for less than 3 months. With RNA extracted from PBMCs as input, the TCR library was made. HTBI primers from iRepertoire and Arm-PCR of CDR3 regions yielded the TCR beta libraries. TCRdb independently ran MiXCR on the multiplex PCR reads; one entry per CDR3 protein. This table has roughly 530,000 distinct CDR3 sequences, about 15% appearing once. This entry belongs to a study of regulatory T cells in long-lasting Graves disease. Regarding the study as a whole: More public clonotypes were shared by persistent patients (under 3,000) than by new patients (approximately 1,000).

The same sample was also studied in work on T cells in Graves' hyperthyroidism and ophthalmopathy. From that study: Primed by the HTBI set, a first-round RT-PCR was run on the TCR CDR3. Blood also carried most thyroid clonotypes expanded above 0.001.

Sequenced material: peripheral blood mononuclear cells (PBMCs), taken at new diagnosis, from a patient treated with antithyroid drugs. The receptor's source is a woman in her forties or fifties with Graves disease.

The CDR3 DNA is TGTGCCTGGAGTGAAAGAGGCAATGAGCAGTTCTTC. Amino acid sequence: CAWSERGNEQFF. V gene TRBV30 combines with J gene TRBJ2-1; D is unresolved. Trimming stripped 1 base from V and 6 bases from J, with 7 bases between. CDR1 is GTSNPN, CDR2 SVGIG, per germline (reference sequence). The CDR3 extends over 12 amino acids.